This T cell receptor beta chain was documented in a study of naive and memory T cell subsets. The CDR3 spans 16 residues. Trimming at V came to 0 bases and at J to 4 bases, leaving 5 bases not matched to a gene. CDR1 and CDR2 from the germline V gene are SGHRS and YFSETQ. A UMI-containing oligonucleotide was joined by 3' ligation to the TCR cDNA template. Amplification of ligated cDNA took four PCR rounds with SP2 and nested alpha and beta constant primers. TCRdb re-analysed the 5' RACE reads in MiXCR, keeping a single row per CDR3 protein. The profile shows more than 45,000 distinct CDR3 sequences, 4% to 5% of them singletons. In this sample, this clonotype turned up many times.

This TCR came from a female donor in good health. V and J are TRBV5-1 and TRBJ2-2, with TRBD1 matching 8 bases. This CDR3 is CASSLGQGTATGELFF. CDR3 bases: TGCGCCAGCAGCTTGGGACAGGGGACTGCCACCGGGGAGCTGTTTTTT.